This is a list of T cell receptor beta chains from one sample in a study of cytomegalovirus exposure and HLA in healthy donors. Assay used: immunoSEQ multiplex PCR; TCRdb lists only in-frame clones, some missing. The data show 95,000 to 150,000 clones, with approximately 79% seen just once and over 2% held by the top ten. The sample comprised PBMCs. These receptors all come from a man aged 25 to 45 in good health and CMV-seronegative. Both conserved end residues are trimmed from each CDR3.

cdr3_length | v_call | cdr3_aa
13 | TRBV28 | ASSRETGRTYEQY
11 | TRBV5-1 | ASSLYPGYEQY
13 | TRBV15 | ATSRELTGNTEAF
12 | TRBV5-1 | ASSLGQQGDEQF
14 | TRBV5-1 | ASSLAVMGGNYGYT
11 | TRBV6-5 | ASSYSHPTEAF
11 | TRBV4-3 | ASSQERAYEQY
11 | TRBV27 | ASSLYYADEQY
12 | TRBV4-1 | ASSPRQTNTEAF
11 | TRBV14 | ASSQITENIQY
15 | TRBV19 | ASNPASGGAYQETQY
12 | TRBV6-1 | ASSPGQSSYEQY